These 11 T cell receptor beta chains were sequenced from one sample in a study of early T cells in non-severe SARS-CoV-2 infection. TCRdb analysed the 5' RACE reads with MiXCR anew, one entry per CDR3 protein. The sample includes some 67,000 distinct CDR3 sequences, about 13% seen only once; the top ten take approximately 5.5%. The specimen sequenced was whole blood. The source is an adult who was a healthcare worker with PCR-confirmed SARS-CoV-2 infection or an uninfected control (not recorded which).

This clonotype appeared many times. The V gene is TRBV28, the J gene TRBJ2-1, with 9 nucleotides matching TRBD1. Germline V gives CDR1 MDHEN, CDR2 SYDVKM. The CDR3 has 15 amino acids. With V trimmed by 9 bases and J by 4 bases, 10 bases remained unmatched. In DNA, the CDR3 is TGTGCCAGTAAAGCCGGGACAGGGCCTTACAATGAGCAGTTCTTC. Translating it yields CASKAGTGPYNEQFF.

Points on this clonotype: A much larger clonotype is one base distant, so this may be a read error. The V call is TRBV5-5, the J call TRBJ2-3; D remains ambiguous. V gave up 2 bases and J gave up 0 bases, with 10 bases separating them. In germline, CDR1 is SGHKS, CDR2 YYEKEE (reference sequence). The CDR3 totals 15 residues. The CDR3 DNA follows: TGTGCCAGCAGCTTCAGTACCTCGAGCACAGATACGCAGTATTTT. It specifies CASSFSTSSTDTQYF.

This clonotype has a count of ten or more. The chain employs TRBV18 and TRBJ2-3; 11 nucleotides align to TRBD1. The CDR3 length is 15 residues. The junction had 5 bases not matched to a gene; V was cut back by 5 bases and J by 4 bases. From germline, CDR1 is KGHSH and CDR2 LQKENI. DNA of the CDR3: TGTGCCAGCTCAAAGGGACAGGGGGGCGCAGATACGCAGTATTTT. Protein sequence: CASSKGQGGADTQYF.

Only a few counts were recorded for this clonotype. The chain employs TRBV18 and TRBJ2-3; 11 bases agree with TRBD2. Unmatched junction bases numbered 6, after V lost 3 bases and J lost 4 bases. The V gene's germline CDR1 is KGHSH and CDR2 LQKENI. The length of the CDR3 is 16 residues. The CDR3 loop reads CASSPSSGGPADTQYF. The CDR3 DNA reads TGTGCCAGCTCACCCTCTAGCGGGGGGCCCGCAGATACGCAGTATTTT.

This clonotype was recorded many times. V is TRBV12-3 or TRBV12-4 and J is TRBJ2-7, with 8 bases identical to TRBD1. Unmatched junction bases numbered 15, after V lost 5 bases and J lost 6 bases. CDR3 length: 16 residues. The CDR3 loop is CASSPSRGRGRVEQYF. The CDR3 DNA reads TGTGCCAGCAGTCCCTCCCGGGGCAGGGGGCGGGTCGAGCAGTACTTC.

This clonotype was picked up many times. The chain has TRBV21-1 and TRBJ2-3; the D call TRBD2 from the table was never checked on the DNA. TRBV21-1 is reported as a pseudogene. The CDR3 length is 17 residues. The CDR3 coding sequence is TGTGCCAGCAACGGCAGGGCTAGCGGGACTAGCACAGATACGCAGTATTTT. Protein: CASNGRASGTSTDTQYF.

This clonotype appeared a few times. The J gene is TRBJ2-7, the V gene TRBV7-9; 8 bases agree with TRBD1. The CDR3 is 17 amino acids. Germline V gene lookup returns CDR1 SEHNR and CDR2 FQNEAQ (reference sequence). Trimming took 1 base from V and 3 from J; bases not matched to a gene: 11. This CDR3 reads CASSLVGGGTGLYEQYF. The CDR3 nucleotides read TGTGCCAGCAGCTTAGTAGGTGGGGGGACAGGACTCTACGAGCAGTACTTC.

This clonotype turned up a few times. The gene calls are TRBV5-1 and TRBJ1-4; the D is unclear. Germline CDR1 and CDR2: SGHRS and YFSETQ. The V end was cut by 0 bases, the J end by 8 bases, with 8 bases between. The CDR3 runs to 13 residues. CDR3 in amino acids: CASSLEAAEKLFF. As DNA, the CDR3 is TGCGCCAGCAGCTTGGAGGCAGCCGAAAAACTGTTTTTT.

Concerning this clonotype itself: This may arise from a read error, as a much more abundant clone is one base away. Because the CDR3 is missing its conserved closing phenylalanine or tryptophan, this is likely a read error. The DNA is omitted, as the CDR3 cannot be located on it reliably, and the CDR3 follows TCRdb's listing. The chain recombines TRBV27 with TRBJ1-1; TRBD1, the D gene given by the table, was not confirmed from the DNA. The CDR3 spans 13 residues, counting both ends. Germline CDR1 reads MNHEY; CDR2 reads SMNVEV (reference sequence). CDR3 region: CASSLSAGTRGFL.

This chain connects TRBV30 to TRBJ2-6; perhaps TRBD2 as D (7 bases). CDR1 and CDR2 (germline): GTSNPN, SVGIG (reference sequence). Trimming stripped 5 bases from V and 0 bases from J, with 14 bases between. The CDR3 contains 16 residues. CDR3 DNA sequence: TGTGCCTGGGCAGAGGGGGGGACCTCTGGGGCCAACGTCCTGACTTTC. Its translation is CAWAEGGTSGANVLTF.

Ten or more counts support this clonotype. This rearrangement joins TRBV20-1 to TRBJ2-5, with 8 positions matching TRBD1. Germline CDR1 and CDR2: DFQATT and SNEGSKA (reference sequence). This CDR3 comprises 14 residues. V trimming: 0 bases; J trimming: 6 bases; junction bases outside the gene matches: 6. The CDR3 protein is CSARDLQGAKTQYF. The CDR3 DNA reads TGCAGTGCTAGAGATCTTCAGGGGGCAAAGACCCAGTACTTC.